Below are 31 T cell receptor beta chains sequenced from a single sample in a study of cytomegalovirus exposure and HLA in healthy donors (dated by TCRdb to between 2016 and 2019). Library generation was performed with the immunoSEQ multiplex PCR assay. The multiplex PCR relied on a mix of 60 forward primers for TCR Vbeta segments and 13 reverse primers for TCR Jbeta segments. As stored in TCRdb, this immuneACCESS dataset retains in-frame rearrangements with V and J assigned. A fraction of the clones does not appear; measured against another copy, unresolved V genes explain less than half of the discrepancy, and the remainder lacks a known reason. Present in this sample are over 150,000 clones, 75% to 85% of which were seen just once. Jointly, the top ten make up approximately 1.2% of the sample. What was sequenced was PBMCs. The source is a girl aged 2 to 9 in good health and CMV-seropositive.

This clone came up once. The rearrangement uses TRBV2 and TRBJ2-3; tentatively, D is TRBD2 (5 bases). This CDR3 has 15 amino acids. CDR1 is SNHLY and CDR2 is FYNNEI in the germline V gene. V shed 6 bases and J shed 1 base, with 14 bases lying between them. CDR3 DNA sequence: TGTGCCAGCAGGATCTGGCGGACTGGCACAGATACGCAGTATTTT. This codes for CASRIWRTGTDTQYF.

Regarding this clone: One end of the junction fails to match germline, which may point to a read error. The chain links TRBV7-7 to TRBJ2-2, with no clear D. This CDR3 is built from 14 residues. The germline V gene has CDR1 SSHAT and CDR2 FNYEAQ (reference sequence). CDR3 DNA: TGTGCTAGCAGCTTGACCTCGGGCACCGGGGAGCTGTTTTTT. Its protein product is CASSLTSGTGELFF.

Written as DNA, the CDR3 is TGTGCCAGCAGCTCCAGACAGGGTAAACACGCAGATACGCAGTATTTT. It encodes CASSSRQGKHADTQYF. The chain joins TRBV13 to TRBJ2-3, with TRBD1 matching over 7 bases. Per germline, CDR1 PRHDT and CDR2 FYEKMQ (reference sequence). There are 16 residues in the CDR3. J gave up 4 bases and V 4 bases, and 11 bases lay outside the gene matches.

CDR3 loop: CASSLEGGNQPQHF. CDR3 nucleotide sequence: TGCGCCAGCAGCTTGGAGGGGGGGAATCAGCCCCAGCATTTT. The chain carries TRBV5-1 and TRBJ1-5; D may be TRBD1 (6 bases). Germline V gene sequence: CDR1 SGHRS, CDR2 YFSETQ. The CDR3 is made up of 14 amino acids. The V and J ends lost 0 bases and 4 bases respectively, with 8 bases between them.

The rearrangement joins TRBV7-3 to TRBJ2-6, with D perhaps matching TRBD1 (5 bases). The V end was cut by 5 bases, the J end by 0 bases, with 20 bases between. In germline, CDR1 is SGHTA, CDR2 FQGTGA. The CDR3 has 19 amino acids. The CDR3 DNA reads as TGTGCCAGCAGCCCTCTCAGGCTCAGGGATGGCTCTGGGGCCAACGTCCTGACTTTC. Amino acids: CASSPLRLRDGSGANVLTF.

The rearrangement joins TRBV13 to TRBJ2-5; 8 bases line up with TRBD2. CDR3 length: 17 residues. Trimming cost V 5 bases and J 11 bases; bases outside gene matches: 22. The V gene's germline CDR1 is PRHDT and CDR2 FYEKMQ (reference sequence). Written as DNA, the CDR3 is TGTGCCAGCAGCCCACCTGGGAGGAGCGGGAGATTTAGGGAGCAGTACTTC. It specifies CASSPPGRSGRFREQYF.

The rearrangement joins TRBV7-2 to TRBJ2-1, with D tentatively TRBD2 (5 bases). Trimming removed 2 bases from V and 4 bases from J, with 12 bases in between. CDR1 is SGHTA, CDR2 FQGNSA, per germline. The CDR3 consists of 15 residues. The CDR3 protein is CASSLNPGLYNEQFF. DNA for the CDR3: TGTGCCAGCAGCTTAAATCCAGGACTTTACAATGAGCAGTTCTTC.

This CDR3 reads CASSEFPGQKEAFF. The CDR3 nucleotides read TGCGCCAGCAGTGAGTTTCCGGGACAGAAAGAAGCTTTCTTT. V is TRBV10-2 and J is TRBJ1-1; 7 nucleotides align to TRBD1. This CDR3 is 14 amino acids long. Per the germline V gene, CDR1 is WSHSY and CDR2 is SAAADI. V shed 1 base, J shed 8 bases, and the junction held 7 bases outside the gene matches.

The chain recombines TRBV6-1 with TRBJ2-3; D is uncertain. Germline lookup yields CDR1 MNHNS and CDR2 SASEGT. Trimming took off 2 bases at V and 2 bases at J, with 5 bases between the two ends. The CDR3 consists of 13 residues. The CDR3 region is CASSEPFTDTQYF. In DNA, the CDR3 is TGTGCCAGCAGTGAACCTTTCACAGATACGCAGTATTTT.

This clone appeared a single time. J is TRBJ1-1 and V is TRBV5-1, with 8 bases fitting TRBD1. The J segment lost 0 bases and the V segment lost 0 bases, leaving 7 bases of the junction unmatched. This CDR3 comprises 17 residues. Germline V gives CDR1 SGHRS, CDR2 YFSETQ. The CDR3 DNA sequence: TGCGCCAGCAGCTTGGCCACGATGACAGGGGTGAACACTGAAGCTTTCTTT. This gives the protein CASSLATMTGVNTEAFF.

V and J are TRBV30 and TRBJ1-2; D might be TRBD1 (6 bases). Trimming pared 8 bases from V and 4 bases from J, leaving 17 bases between. Germline values: CDR1 GTSNPN, CDR2 SVGIG (reference sequence). This CDR3 spans 13 amino acids. In DNA form, the CDR3 reads TGTGCCACTCGGACAGCAATAGTCTATGGCTACACCTTC. Translated: CATRTAIVYGYTF.

This rearrangement joins TRBV30 to TRBJ2-5, with D perhaps matching TRBD2 (6 bases). V was clipped by 5 bases and J by 11 bases, with 30 bases between them. The CDR3 has 16 amino acids. Per germline, CDR1 GTSNPN and CDR2 SVGIG (reference sequence). Here the CDR3 reads CAWYPLGGLPPREQYF. CDR3 nucleotides: TGTGCCTGGTACCCACTCGGGGGACTCCCGCCTCGGGAGCAGTACTTC.

Concerning this clone: Since the CDR3 does not end with the conserved phenylalanine or tryptophan, this likely comes from a read error. The DNA is omitted, as the CDR3 cannot be located on it reliably, and the CDR3 follows TCRdb's listing. The chain has TRBV9 and TRBJ1-1. The CDR3 numbers 13 amino acids, ends counted. Germline CDR1 is SGDLS and CDR2 is YYNGEE. The CDR3 sequence is CASSVVFCGLERK.

The chain has TRBV19 and TRBJ1-5; D may be TRBD1 (6 bases). There are 15 residues in the CDR3. V lost 4 bases, J lost 3 bases, and 13 bases lay in between. In germline, CDR1 is LNHDA, CDR2 SQIVND (reference sequence). The CDR3 coding sequence is TGTGCCAGTAGTAAGGACAGTGGCTTCAATCAGCCCCAGCATTTT. Translated, it gives CASSKDSGFNQPQHF.

The V call is TRBV11-2, the J call TRBJ1-2, with D maybe TRBD1 (6 bases). CDR3 length: 14 residues. Germline CDR1 SGHAT, CDR2 FQNNGV. Trimming shortened V by 1 base and J by 4 bases, and 10 bases separated the two germline ends. CDR3 nucleotide sequence: TGTGCCAGCAGCTTAGTGCGGGGGGCCTATGGCTACACCTTC. As protein: CASSLVRGAYGYTF. The variable domain in full, completed from reference TRBV11-2 and TRBJ1-2, reads EAGVAQSPRYKIIEKRQSVAFWCNPISGHATLYWYQQILGQGPKLLIQFQNNGVVDDSQLPKDRFSAERLKGVDSTLKIQPAKLEDSAVYLCASSLVRGAYGYTFGSGTRLTVV.

The rearrangement links TRBV7-8 to TRBJ1-3; 7 nucleotides match TRBD1. Germline values: CDR1 SGHVS, CDR2 FQNEAQ. V lost 5 bases, J lost 1 base, and 5 bases stayed unmatched. CDR3 size: 15 residues. CDR3 region: CASSQDRVSGNTIYF. The CDR3 nucleotides read TGTGCCAGCAGCCAAGACAGGGTGTCTGGAAACACCATATATTTT.

The rearrangement joins TRBV9 to TRBJ1-5; TRBD1 might be the D (5 bases). From germline, CDR1 is SGDLS and CDR2 YYNGEE. The ends were cut back, 4 bases at V and 1 base at J, with 9 bases in the middle. This CDR3 is 14 amino acids long. The CDR3 DNA sequence: TGTGCCAGCAGCCCTACAGGAAGCAATCAGCCCCAGCATTTT. Protein sequence: CASSPTGSNQPQHF. Based on the CDR3 plus reference TRBV9 and TRBJ1-5, the full variable domain is DSGVTQTPKHLITATGQRVTLRCSPRSGDLSVYWYQQSLDQGLQFLIQYYNGEERAKGNILERFSAQQFPDLHSELNLSSLELGDSALYFCASSPTGSNQPQHFGDGTRLSIL.

The chain employs TRBV5-1 and TRBJ1-3, with a tentative D call TRBD1 (6 bases). Per the germline V gene, CDR1 is SGHRS and CDR2 is YFSETQ. This CDR3 contains 15 residues. The ends were cut back, 0 bases at V and 4 bases at J, with 11 bases in the middle. As DNA, the CDR3 is TGCGCCAGCAGCTTGGAGTCCGGGACAGGAAACACCATATATTTT. Its protein is CASSLESGTGNTIYF.

V and J are TRBV9 and TRBJ2-3; 7 bases are a match to TRBD2. This CDR3 has 16 amino acids. Losses at the gene ends were 2 bases for V and 4 bases for J; bases not matched to a gene: 10. The germline gives CDR1 SGDLS, CDR2 YYNGEE. CDR3: CASSVRYRGEADTQYF. The DNA of the CDR3 is TGTGCCAGCAGCGTGAGGTATCGGGGGGAAGCAGATACGCAGTATTTT.

The chain employs TRBV9 and TRBJ2-7, with TRBD1 as a possible D gene (6 bases). Trimming left V 5 bases short and J 2 bases short, with 14 bases between. CDR3 length: 14 residues. Germline V CDR1 and CDR2: SGDLS, YYNGEE. In DNA form, the CDR3 reads TGTGCCAGCAGTACCTCGGGACAACCCTACGAGCAGTACTTC. Amino acid sequence: CASSTSGQPYEQYF.

The chain is built from TRBV4-2 and TRBJ2-7, with TRBD1 matching 8 bases. Germline V gene lookup returns CDR1 LGHNA and CDR2 YNFKEQ. V was pared by 1 base and J by 4 bases, with 3 bases of the junction left unmatched. CDR3 size: 14 residues. CDR3 nucleotide sequence: TGTGCCAGCAGCCAAGGGACAGGGAGGTACGAGCAGTACTTC. This sequence encodes CASSQGTGRYEQYF.

This chain uses TRBV19 with TRBJ2-2; D is perhaps TRBD1 (6 bases). Germline V gene data show CDR1 as LNHDA and CDR2 as SQIVND (reference sequence). The CDR3 extends over 14 amino acids. V lost 4 bases and J lost 0, with 6 bases in between. The CDR3 loop reads CASSRTANTGELFF. The CDR3 DNA is TGTGCCAGTAGTAGGACAGCGAACACCGGGGAGCTGTTTTTT.

The chain joins TRBV15 to TRBJ2-7, with D possibly matching TRBD1 (6 bases). Germline V gene data show CDR1 as LNHNV and CDR2 as YYDKDF (reference sequence). This CDR3 region has 15 residues. The germline V and J ends were trimmed by 4 bases and 4 bases, with 17 bases remaining between them. The CDR3 sequence: CATSIYRDTLYEQYF. The CDR3 nucleotides read TGTGCCACCAGCATCTACCGGGACACTCTATACGAGCAGTACTTC.

This clone appeared once. The rearrangement links TRBV4-1 to TRBJ2-1; the match to TRBD1 covers 7 bases. Germline V lookup: CDR1 MGHRA, CDR2 YSYEKL. V lost 0 bases and J lost 4; bases outside the gene matches: 6. The CDR3 runs 16 residues. The CDR3 nucleotides read TGCGCCAGCAGCCAAGATCCGGGACAGTTGTACAATGAGCAGTTCTTC. Translating gives CASSQDPGQLYNEQFF.

This clone was seen just once. The chain is built from TRBV25-1 and TRBJ2-7; possible D gene TRBD2, 5 bases. The germline V gene has CDR1 MGHDK and CDR2 SYGVNS. Between the trimmed V and J ends, which lost 7 bases and 0 bases, there was a span of 10 bases. There are 13 residues in the CDR3. The CDR3 spells CASTPRGSYEQYF. CDR3 in DNA: TGTGCCAGCACCCCCCGGGGCTCCTACGAGCAGTACTTC.

The rearrangement joins TRBV19 to TRBJ1-4, with D perhaps matching TRBD1 (5 bases). Germline V lookup: CDR1 LNHDA, CDR2 SQIVND (reference sequence). The CDR3 has 15 residues. With 5 bases removed from V and 0 bases from J, the gap between germline ends came to 10 bases. This chain's CDR3 is CASSQGDATNEKLFF. CDR3 DNA: TGTGCCAGTAGTCAGGGTGACGCAACTAATGAAAAACTGTTTTTT.

The V call is TRBV19, the J call TRBJ2-1, with D perhaps matching TRBD1 (6 bases). The CDR3 is 16 residues long. V gave up 5 bases and J gave up 0 bases, with 14 bases separating them. CDR1 LNHDA and CDR2 SQIVND come from the germline V gene (reference sequence). CDR3 sequence (DNA): TGTGCCAGTAGTGGCCGACAGGACTTCTCCTACAATGAGCAGTTCTTC. Translated: CASSGRQDFSYNEQFF.

The V call is TRBV6-6, the J call TRBJ1-3; 8 nucleotides align to TRBD1. The CDR3 covers 13 residues. Germline trimming cut 6 bases from V and 8 bases from J; bases unmatched to any gene: 6. In germline, CDR1 is MNHNY, CDR2 SVGAGI (reference sequence). As DNA, the CDR3 is TGTGCCAGCAGCCAGGGGGCTTTGGACACCATATATTTT. The encoded protein is CASSQGALDTIYF.

The rearrangement links TRBV11-2 to TRBJ2-7, with 15 nucleotides matching TRBD2. Looked up from germline, CDR1 is SGHAT and CDR2 is FQNNGV. The CDR3 sequence is 16 residues long. V was pared by 6 bases and J by 6 bases, with 9 bases of the junction left unmatched. CDR3 nucleotide sequence: TGTGCCAGCAGAGGGACCCGGGGACTAGCGGGAGGCGAGCAGTACTTC. It specifies CASRGTRGLAGGEQYF.

The rearrangement uses TRBV9 and TRBJ1-2; 10 bases are a match to TRBD1. The CDR3 runs 14 residues. Germline V gene lookup returns CDR1 SGDLS and CDR2 YYNGEE. With V trimmed by 7 bases and J by 5 bases, 8 bases remained unmatched. CDR3 nucleotide sequence: TGTGCCAGCGGCTATGGGACAGGGGTTTATGGCTACACCTTC. This gives the protein CASGYGTGVYGYTF.

A few counts support this clone. This rearrangement joins TRBV6-1 to TRBJ2-7; D gene ambiguous. The CDR3 extends over 14 amino acids. Trimming took 5 bases from V and 3 from J, leaving 14 bases between them. CDR1 and CDR2 (germline): MNHNS, SASEGT. The CDR3 coding sequence is TGTGCCAGCAGTCCCCTAATTACGTTCTACGAGCAGTACTTC. It translates to CASSPLITFYEQYF.